What follows are 21 T cell receptor beta chains derived from one specimen sequenced in a study of blood T cell repertoires in COVID-19 (dated by TCRdb to 2020 to 2021). Receptor libraries were prepared by the immunoSEQ multiplex PCR assay. This is the immuneACCESS table as TCRdb keeps it, with only in-frame sequences that have V and J called. A part of the clones is gone; compared with another copy, unresolved V genes explain less than half, and the rest is unexplained. The sample table contains about 310,000 clones; only one count was recorded for 85% of them. The ten biggest clones cover around 2% of the sample. Source material: PBMCs or T cells enriched from blood (not recorded which). These receptors all stem from a woman aged 25 to 39 who had been exposed to COVID-19.

This clone was seen a few times. The rearrangement joins TRBV5-1 to TRBJ1-5, with D hard to call. There are 13 residues in the CDR3. CDR1 and CDR2 from the germline V gene are SGHRS and YFSETQ. V lost 4 bases and J lost 7, with 12 bases in between. CDR3 nucleotides: TGCGCCAGCAGCCGAGACGGAGAACAGCCCCAGCATTTT. Protein product: CASSRDGEQPQHF.

The gene calls are TRBV19 and TRBJ1-2, with D possibly being TRBD1 (5 bases). The CDR3 loop spans 13 amino acids. V dropped 2 bases and J dropped 8 bases, with 12 bases sitting between them. Germline V lookup: CDR1 LNHDA, CDR2 SQIVND (reference sequence). The CDR3 DNA follows: TGTGCCAGTAGTATAATAAGGGGCTGGGGCTACACCTTC. It encodes CASSIIRGWGYTF.

The gene calls are TRBV14 and TRBJ2-3, with a possible D match to TRBD2 (5 bases). V shed 0 bases and J shed 6 bases, with 16 bases lying between them. CDR3 size: 16 residues. The V gene's germline CDR1 is SGHDN and CDR2 FVKESK. The CDR3 coding sequence is TGTGCCAGCAGCCAAGATCTAGCCGTTACGGGCGATACGCAGTATTTT. This gives the protein CASSQDLAVTGDTQYF. Looking up the rest from reference TRBV14 and TRBJ2-3 gives the full variable domain: EAGVTQFPSHSVIEKGQTVTLRCDPISGHDNLYWYRRVMGKEIKFLLHFVKESKQDESGMPNNRFLAERTGGTYSTLKVQPAELEDSGVYFCASSQDLAVTGDTQYFGPGTRLTVL.

The sample holds a few counts of this clone. The same CDR3 is also encoded by other DNA sequences in this sample. The chain uses TRBV28 and TRBJ1-1, with 7 bases matching TRBD1. V dropped 3 bases and J dropped 0; count of bases not matched to a gene: 1. In germline, CDR1 is MDHEN, CDR2 SYDVKM. The CDR3 spans 14 residues. Here the CDR3 reads CASSLGQLNTEAFF. CDR3 DNA sequence: TGTGCCAGCAGTTTGGGACAGTTGAACACTGAAGCTTTCTTT.

In its sample, this clone was seen a few times. CDR3 residues: CAITGGTEAFF. In DNA form, the CDR3 reads TGTGCCATTACAGGGGGCACTGAAGCTTTCTTT. The chain links TRBV10-3 to TRBJ1-1; 8 nucleotides align to TRBD1. The V segment lost 9 bases and the J segment 4 bases; nucleotides outside the gene matches: 1. Germline V gene sequence: CDR1 ENHRY, CDR2 SYGVKD. The CDR3 is made up of 11 amino acids.

The chain combines TRBV28 with TRBJ1-1; TRBD1 agrees at 8 bases. Germline-derived CDR1 and CDR2 are MDHEN and SYDVKM. The length of the CDR3 is 15 residues. J lost 1 base, V lost 5 bases, and 6 bases had no gene match. The CDR3 DNA follows: TGTGCCAGCAGTCCTAACAGGGGGTGGAACACTGAAGCTTTCTTT. This codes for CASSPNRGWNTEAFF.

This chain joins TRBV7-2 and TRBJ2-7, with 8 bases aligning to TRBD2. The germline V gene has CDR1 SGHTA and CDR2 FQGNSA. V was pared by 5 bases and J by 4 bases, with 13 bases of the junction left unmatched. The CDR3 is 16 residues long. The CDR3 nucleotides are TGTGCCAGCAGCGCCCAACGAGCGGGAGAATTTTACGAGCAGTACTTC. Translating it yields CASSAQRAGEFYEQYF.

The V call is TRBV7-9, the J call TRBJ2-7, with D unresolved. There are 16 residues in the CDR3. V was shortened by 0 bases and J by 1 base, with 13 bases between the two germline ends. Germline CDR1 is SEHNR and CDR2 is FQNEAQ (reference sequence). The CDR3 region is CASSLAFRSRSYEQYF. The CDR3 nucleotides read TGTGCCAGCAGCTTAGCTTTCCGGAGCCGGTCCTACGAGCAGTACTTC. The full variable domain, with the rest looked up from reference TRBV7-9 and TRBJ2-7, is DTGVSQNPRHKITKRGQNVTFRCDPISEHNRLYWYRQTLGQGPEFLTYFQNEAQLEKSRLLSDRFSAERPKGSFSTLEIQRTEQGDSAMYLCASSLAFRSRSYEQYFGPGTRLTVT.

V is TRBV5-6 and J is TRBJ1-1; 9 nucleotides align to TRBD1. This CDR3 spans 16 amino acids. Germline V gene lookup returns CDR1 SGHDT and CDR2 YYEEEE. V lost 4 bases and J lost 4; bases outside the gene matches: 11. The CDR3 DNA is TGTGCCAGCAGCGCCCCGGGACAGGGCTCGATCACTGAAGCTTTCTTT. As protein: CASSAPGQGSITEAFF.

The rearrangement joins TRBV19 to TRBJ2-7; TRBD1 might be the D (6 bases). With 10 bases removed from V and 0 bases from J, the gap between germline ends came to 13 bases. This CDR3 region has 13 residues. Germline loops: CDR1 LNHDA, CDR2 SQIVND (reference sequence). CDR3 region: CATSLTGSYEQYF. The CDR3 coding sequence is TGTGCCACCTCCTTGACAGGCTCCTACGAGCAGTACTTC.

The chain combines TRBV5-1 with TRBJ2-7; 11 bases fit TRBD1. The CDR3 is made up of 15 amino acids. The V gene end was trimmed by 4 bases and the J gene end by 3 bases; junction bases not matched to a gene: 6. Germline V gene data show CDR1 as SGHRS and CDR2 as YFSETQ. CDR3 sequence reads: CASSPGTGGVYEQYF. Here the CDR3 DNA reads TGCGCCAGCAGCCCCGGGACAGGGGGAGTCTACGAGCAGTACTTC.

The count of this clone is one. The chain is built from TRBV20-1 and TRBJ1-3; 7 nucleotides align to TRBD1. J gave up 4 bases and V 6 bases, and 9 bases lay outside the gene matches. CDR1 and CDR2 (germline): DFQATT, SNEGSKA (reference sequence). This CDR3 spans 14 amino acids. The CDR3 DNA sequence: TGCAGTGCGAGTTACAGGGGCCGGGGAAACACCATATATTTT. Translated, it gives CSASYRGRGNTIYF.

This chain uses TRBV10-3 with TRBJ1-5; D perhaps matches TRBD1 (6 bases). V was pared by 4 bases and J by 4 bases, with 11 bases between. CDR1 is ENHRY, CDR2 SYGVKD, per germline. The CDR3 has 14 amino acids. CDR3 sequence (DNA): TGTGCCATCAGTGCCACAGGGACAAATCAGCCCCAGCATTTT. Its translation is CAISATGTNQPQHF.

This clone has just one count. Additional DNA sequences in this sample encode the identical CDR3. V and J are TRBV4-1 and TRBJ2-7; maybe TRBD1 (6 bases). CDR1 and CDR2 (germline): MGHRA, YSYEKL. V was cut by 1 base and J by 0 bases, with 7 bases left in between. The CDR3 has 14 residues. CDR3: CASSQADSSYEQYF. The CDR3 DNA is TGCGCCAGCAGCCAAGCGGACAGCTCCTACGAGCAGTACTTC.

The chain is built from TRBV2 and TRBJ2-1; TRBD2 agrees at 10 bases. Germline assignment: CDR1 SNHLY and CDR2 FYNNEI. The V and J ends lost 2 bases and 6 bases, in that order; junction bases with no gene match: 10. The CDR3 totals 17 residues. The CDR3 protein is CASSELLAGSRRNEQFF. CDR3 bases: TGTGCCAGCAGTGAATTACTAGCGGGGTCCCGTCGCAATGAGCAGTTCTTC.

This chain links TRBV2 with TRBJ2-7, with TRBD2 identical over 12 bases. Germline assignment: CDR1 SNHLY and CDR2 FYNNEI. This CDR3 spans 17 amino acids. J lost 0 bases, V lost 6 bases, and 9 bases had no gene match. The CDR3 is CASRSLMGLAGSYEQYF. The CDR3 DNA reads as TGTGCCAGCAGGAGTCTAATGGGACTAGCGGGCTCCTACGAGCAGTACTTC.

The CDR3 loop is CASSQGGGRTEAFF. Here the CDR3 DNA reads TGTGCCAGCAGCCAAGGGGGGGGTCGCACTGAAGCTTTCTTT. The chain carries TRBV3-1 (or the pseudogene TRBV3-2) and TRBJ1-1, with D maybe TRBD1 (5 bases). Trimming took off 1 base at V and 4 bases at J, with 10 bases between the two ends. Per the germline V gene, CDR1 is LGHDT and CDR2 is YNNKEL (reference sequence). This CDR3 contains 14 residues.

The V gene is TRBV24-1, the J gene TRBJ2-3; 7 bases line up with TRBD1. Germline-derived CDR1 and CDR2 are KGHDR and SFDVKD. The CDR3 has 15 residues. The J segment lost 5 bases and the V segment lost 2 bases, leaving 6 bases of the junction unmatched. This CDR3 is CATSDYGQEEDTQYF. CDR3 nucleotide sequence: TGTGCCACCAGTGATTATGGACAGGAGGAAGATACGCAGTATTTT.

The V and J genes are TRBV7-9 and TRBJ2-3; the D gene is possibly TRBD1 (6 bases). Trimming removed 5 bases from V and 5 bases from J, with 23 bases in between. CDR1 is SEHNR, CDR2 FQNEAQ, per germline (reference sequence). This CDR3 comprises 17 residues. The CDR3 here is CASSISTGIRTQDTQYF. The DNA for the CDR3 is TGTGCCAGCAGCATATCGACAGGTATAAGGACACAAGATACGCAGTATTTT.

The chain has TRBV6-1 and TRBJ2-7, with unresolved D. V lost 3 bases and J 2 bases, leaving 8 bases between the germline ends. The CDR3 totals 13 residues. CDR1 is MNHNS and CDR2 is SASEGT in the germline V gene. CDR3 sequence reads: CASSDTTPYEQYF. For the CDR3, the DNA is TGTGCCAGCAGTGATACTACGCCCTACGAGCAGTACTTC.

This rearrangement joins TRBV27 to TRBJ2-7, with a possible D match to TRBD1 (6 bases). The V and J ends lost 5 bases and 0 bases respectively, with 11 bases between them. This CDR3 comprises 14 residues. The germline CDR1 and CDR2 sequences are MNHEY and SMNVEV (reference sequence). The CDR3 DNA is TGTGCCAGCAGTATCAACAGGGCCTCCTACGAGCAGTACTTC. Protein sequence: CASSINRASYEQYF.